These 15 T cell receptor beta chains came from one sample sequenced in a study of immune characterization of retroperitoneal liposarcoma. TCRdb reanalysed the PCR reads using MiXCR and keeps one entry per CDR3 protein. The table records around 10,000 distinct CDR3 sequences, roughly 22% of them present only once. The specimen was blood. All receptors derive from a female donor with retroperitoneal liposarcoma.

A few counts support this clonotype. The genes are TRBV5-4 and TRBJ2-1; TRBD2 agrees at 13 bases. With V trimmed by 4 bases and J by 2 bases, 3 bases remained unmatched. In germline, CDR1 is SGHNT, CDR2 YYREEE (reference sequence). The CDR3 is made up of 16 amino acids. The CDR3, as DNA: TGTGCCAGCAGCGGGACTAGCGGGAACCCCTACAATGAGCAGTTCTTC. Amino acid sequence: CASSGTSGNPYNEQFF.

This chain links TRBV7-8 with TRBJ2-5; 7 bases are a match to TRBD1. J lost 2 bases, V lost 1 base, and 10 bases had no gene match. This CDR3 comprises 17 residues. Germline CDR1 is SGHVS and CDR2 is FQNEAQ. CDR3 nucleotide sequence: TGTGCCAGCAGCTTAGTTAGGGGGCTCGGAGGTCAAGAGACCCAGTACTTC. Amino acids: CASSLVRGLGGQETQYF.

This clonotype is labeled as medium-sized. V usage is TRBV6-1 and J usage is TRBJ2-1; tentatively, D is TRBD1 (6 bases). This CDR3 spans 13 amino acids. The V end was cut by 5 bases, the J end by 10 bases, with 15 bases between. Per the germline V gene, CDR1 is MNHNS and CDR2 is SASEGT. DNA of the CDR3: TGTGCCAGCAGTTCGACAGGACCCTACGAGCAGTTCTTC. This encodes CASSSTGPYEQFF.

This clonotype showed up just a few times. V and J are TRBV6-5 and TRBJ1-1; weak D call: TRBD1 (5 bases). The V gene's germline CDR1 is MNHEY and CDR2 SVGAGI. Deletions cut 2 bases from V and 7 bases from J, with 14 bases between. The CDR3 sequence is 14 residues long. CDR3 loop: CASSYVQGRGEAFF. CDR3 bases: TGTGCCAGCAGTTACGTCCAGGGCCGTGGTGAAGCTTTCTTT.

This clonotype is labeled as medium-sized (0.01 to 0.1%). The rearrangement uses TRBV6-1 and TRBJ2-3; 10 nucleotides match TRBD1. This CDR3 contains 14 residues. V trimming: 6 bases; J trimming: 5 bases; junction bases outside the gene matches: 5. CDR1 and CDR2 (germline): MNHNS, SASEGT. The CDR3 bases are TGTGCCAGCAGGCCCGGGACAGGGGAAGATACGCAGTATTTT. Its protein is CASRPGTGEDTQYF.

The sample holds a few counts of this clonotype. CDR3 in DNA: TGTGCCAGCAGTTCAGACATTGGGGCCTACAATGAGCAGTTCTTC. Its translation is CASSSDIGAYNEQFF. This chain uses TRBV12-3 or TRBV12-4 with TRBJ2-1; D not certain. This CDR3 is built from 15 residues. Trimming shortened V by 4 bases and J by 2 bases, and 12 bases separated the two germline ends.

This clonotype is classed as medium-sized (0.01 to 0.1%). The CDR3 is CASQAGAHSYEQYF. CDR3 DNA: TGTGCCAGCCAGGCGGGAGCGCACTCCTACGAGCAGTACTTC. V usage is TRBV12-3 or TRBV12-4 and J usage is TRBJ2-7, with TRBD2 identical over 7 bases. This CDR3 contains 14 residues. J lost 0 bases, V lost 8 bases, and 7 bases had no gene match.

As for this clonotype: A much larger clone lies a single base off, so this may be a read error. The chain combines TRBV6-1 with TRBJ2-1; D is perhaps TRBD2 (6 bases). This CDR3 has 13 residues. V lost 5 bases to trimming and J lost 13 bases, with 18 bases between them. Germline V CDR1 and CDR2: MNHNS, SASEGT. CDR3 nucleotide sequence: TGTGCCAGCAGTTGGGAAGGGGAGGAGACCCAGTTCTTC. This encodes CASSWEGEETQFF.

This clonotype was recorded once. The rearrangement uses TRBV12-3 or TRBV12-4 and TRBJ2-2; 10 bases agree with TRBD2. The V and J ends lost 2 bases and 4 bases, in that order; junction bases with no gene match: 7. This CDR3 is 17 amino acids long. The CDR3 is CASSLLSGRETTGELFF. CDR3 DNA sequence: TGTGCCAGCAGTTTACTAAGCGGGAGGGAGACCACCGGGGAGCTGTTTTTT.

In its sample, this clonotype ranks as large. The CDR3 protein is CASSDVAGGLQGETQYF. DNA for the CDR3: TGTGCCAGCAGCGACGTAGCGGGAGGGCTTCAAGGAGAGACCCAGTACTTC. This chain links TRBV7-2 with TRBJ2-5; 11 nucleotides match TRBD2. The V gene end was trimmed by 5 bases and the J gene end by 4 bases; junction bases not matched to a gene: 12. Germline CDR1 reads SGHTA; CDR2 reads FQGNSA. The CDR3 is made up of 17 amino acids. The full variable domain, completed using reference TRBV7-2 and TRBJ2-5, is GAGVSQSPSNKVTEKGKDVELRCDPISGHTALYWYRQSLGQGLEFLIYFQGNSAPDKSGLPSDRFSAERTGGSVSTLTIQRTQQEDSAVYLCASSDVAGGLQGETQYFGPGTRLLVL.

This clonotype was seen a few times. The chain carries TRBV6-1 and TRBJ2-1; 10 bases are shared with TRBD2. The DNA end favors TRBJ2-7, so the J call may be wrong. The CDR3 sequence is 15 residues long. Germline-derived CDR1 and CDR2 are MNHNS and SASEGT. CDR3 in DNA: TGTGCCAGCAGTTCCGTGACTAGCGGGCACAATGAGCAGTACTTC. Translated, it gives CASSSVTSGHNEQYF.

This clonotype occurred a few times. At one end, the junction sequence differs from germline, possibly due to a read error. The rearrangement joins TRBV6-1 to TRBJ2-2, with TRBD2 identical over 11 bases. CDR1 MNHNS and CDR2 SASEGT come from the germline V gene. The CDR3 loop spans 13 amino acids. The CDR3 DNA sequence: TGCCTGACCACTAGCGGGAGAACAGGGGAGCTGTTTTTT. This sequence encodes CLTTSGRTGELFF.

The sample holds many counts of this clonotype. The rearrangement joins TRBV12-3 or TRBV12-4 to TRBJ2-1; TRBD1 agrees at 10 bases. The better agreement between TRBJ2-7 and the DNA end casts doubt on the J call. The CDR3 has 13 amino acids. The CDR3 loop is CASSRDRGYEQYF. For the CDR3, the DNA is TGTGCCAGCAGCCGGGACAGGGGCTACGAGCAGTACTTC.

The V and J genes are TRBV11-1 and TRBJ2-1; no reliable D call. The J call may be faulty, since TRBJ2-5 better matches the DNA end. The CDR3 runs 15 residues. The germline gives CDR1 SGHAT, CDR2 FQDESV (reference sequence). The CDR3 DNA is TGTGCCAGCAGCTTAGATGGTCATCGCAGGGAGACCCAGTACTTC. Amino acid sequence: CASSLDGHRRETQYF.

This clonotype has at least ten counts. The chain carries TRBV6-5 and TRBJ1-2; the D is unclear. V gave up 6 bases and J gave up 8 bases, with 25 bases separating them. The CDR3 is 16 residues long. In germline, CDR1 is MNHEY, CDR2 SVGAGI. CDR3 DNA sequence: TGTGCCAGCAGCGCCGAATTCCGGTCAGGAGTTTCAGGCTACACCTTC. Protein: CASSAEFRSGVSGYTF.